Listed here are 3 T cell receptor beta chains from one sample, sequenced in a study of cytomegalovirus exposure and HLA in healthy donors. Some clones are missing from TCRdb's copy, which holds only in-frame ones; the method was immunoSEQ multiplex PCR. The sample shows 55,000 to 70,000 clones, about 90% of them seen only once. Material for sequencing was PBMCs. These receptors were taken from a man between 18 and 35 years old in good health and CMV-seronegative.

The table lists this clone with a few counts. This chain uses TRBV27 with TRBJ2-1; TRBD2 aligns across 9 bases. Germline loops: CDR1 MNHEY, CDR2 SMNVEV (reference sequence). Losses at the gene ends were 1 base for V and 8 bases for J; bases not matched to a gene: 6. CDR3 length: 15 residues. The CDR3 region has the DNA TGTGCCAGCAGTTTATGGGCGGGAGGGCCGTATGAGCAGTTCTTC. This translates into CASSLWAGGPYEQFF.

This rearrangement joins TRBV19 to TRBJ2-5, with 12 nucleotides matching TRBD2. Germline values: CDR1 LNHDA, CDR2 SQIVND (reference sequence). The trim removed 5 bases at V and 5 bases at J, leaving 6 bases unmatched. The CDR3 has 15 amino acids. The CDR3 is CASSSTSGRPETQYF. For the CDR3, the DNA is TGTGCCAGTAGTTCTACTAGCGGGAGGCCCGAGACCCAGTACTTC.

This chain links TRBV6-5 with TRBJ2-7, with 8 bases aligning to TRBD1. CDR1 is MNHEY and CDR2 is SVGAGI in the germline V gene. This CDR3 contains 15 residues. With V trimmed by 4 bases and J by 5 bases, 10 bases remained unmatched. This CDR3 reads CASSWAGGARNEQYF. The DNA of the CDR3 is TGTGCCAGCAGTTGGGCAGGGGGCGCACGGAACGAGCAGTACTTC.